This TCR beta chain was identified during a study of blood T cell repertoires in COVID-19. Study-wide context: Some COVID-19 samples were acute and others convalescent; all came from the United States, Italy and Spain. PBMCs, B-cell-depleted T cells, or T cells provided the cDNA or gDNA that made up the material.

Authors' processing steps: For nucleated cells, counts were estimated from reference gene primer amplification. Some clones are missing from TCRdb's copy, which holds only in-frame ones; the method was immunoSEQ multiplex PCR. Clone size and V and J calls were adopted from that table, with D and trimming inferred from the DNA. The sample contains 100,000 to 150,000 clones, about 74% of which appear only once. Germline V gene sequence: CDR1 SGHTA, CDR2 FQGNSA. The CDR3 extends over 13 amino acids. V was shortened by 5 bases and J by 7 bases, with 14 bases between the two germline ends. The V gene is TRBV7-2, the J gene TRBJ1-2, with D maybe TRBD1 (5 bases). Sequencing was performed on peripheral blood. This sequence originates from a man aged 55 to 70 with acute or convalescent COVID-19. The CDR3 DNA follows: TGTGCCAGCAGCGTCGACAGATACGGTGGCTACACCTTC. This translates into CASSVDRYGGYTF.